A selection of T cell receptor beta chains follows, all from one sample in a study of blood T cell repertoires in COVID-19. TCRdb's copy holds only in-frame clones and misses some; the assay was immunoSEQ multiplex PCR. This table holds around 250,000 clones, about 82% found once. Sequencing was performed on PBMCs or T cells enriched from blood (not recorded which). The source of these receptors is a woman aged 50 to 60 who had recovered from COVID-19. Each CDR3 is given with its conserved first and last residue. D genes are given only for firm matches. The size of a clone is reported for some rows only, either as once, few or many, or as a class for expanded clones.

CDR3aa: CASSPLQDRYTEAFF; CDR3nt: TGTGCCAGCTCACCATTACAGGATAGGTACACTGAAGCTTTCTTT; j_gene: TRBJ1-1; d_gene: .; v_gene: TRBV18; abundance: once
CDR3aa: CASSQDMTGMLETQYF; CDR3nt: TGCGCCAGCAGCCAAGATATGACAGGCATGTTGGAGACCCAGTACTTC; j_gene: TRBJ2-5; d_gene: .; v_gene: TRBV4-3; abundance: .
CDR3aa: CASSFDREQPQHF; CDR3nt: TGTGCCAGCAGTTTCGACAGAGAGCAGCCCCAGCATTTT; j_gene: TRBJ1-5; d_gene: .; v_gene: TRBV6-5; abundance: .
CDR3aa: CASSLGRERTQYF; CDR3nt: TGTGCCAGCAGCTTGGGGCGTGAGCGGACCCAGTACTTC; j_gene: TRBJ2-5; d_gene: .; v_gene: TRBV5-4; abundance: .
CDR3aa: CASSFFSANTEAFF; CDR3nt: TGTGCCAGCAGTTTTTTTAGCGCGAACACTGAAGCTTTCTTT; j_gene: TRBJ1-1; d_gene: .; v_gene: TRBV28; abundance: .
CDR3aa: CASSLGDRAPYEQYF; CDR3nt: TGTGCCAGCAGCTTGGGGGACAGGGCCCCCTACGAGCAGTACTTC; j_gene: TRBJ2-7; d_gene: TRBD1; v_gene: TRBV5-4; abundance: once
CDR3aa: CASSQDGFGTGEHEQYF; CDR3nt: TGCGCCAGCAGCCAAGATGGGTTCGGGACAGGGGAGCACGAGCAGTACTTC; j_gene: TRBJ2-7; d_gene: TRBD1; v_gene: TRBV4-3; abundance: few
CDR3aa: CASSYSTPAGFYGYTF; CDR3nt: TGTGCCAGCAGTTACTCGACCCCAGCCGGGTTCTATGGCTACACCTTC; j_gene: TRBJ1-2; d_gene: .; v_gene: TRBV6-2/TRBV6-3; abundance: .
CDR3aa: CASSLDRVRGFNSPLHF; CDR3nt: TGTGCCAGCAGCTTAGACCGGGTTCGGGGGTTCAATTCACCCCTCCACTTT; j_gene: TRBJ1-6; d_gene: .; v_gene: TRBV7-9; abundance: .
CDR3aa: CASSRLGAQYF; CDR3nt: TGTGCCAGCAGCCGGTTAGGGGCCCAGTACTTC; j_gene: TRBJ2-5; d_gene: .; v_gene: TRBV3-1/TRBV3-2; abundance: .
CDR3aa: CASKAYPHQNTGELFF; CDR3nt: TGTGCCAGTAAAGCGTACCCCCACCAAAACACCGGGGAGCTGTTTTTT; j_gene: TRBJ2-2; d_gene: .; v_gene: TRBV19; abundance: .
CDR3aa: CASRRQGEKLFF; CDR3nt: TGTGCCAGCAGAAGACAGGGCGAAAAACTGTTTTTT; j_gene: TRBJ1-4; d_gene: TRBD1; v_gene: TRBV12-3/TRBV12-4; abundance: .
CDR3aa: CASSLVGRRNTIYF; CDR3nt: TGTGCCAGCAGCTTAGTAGGGAGACGAAACACCATATATTTT; j_gene: TRBJ1-3; d_gene: .; v_gene: TRBV7-2; abundance: .
CDR3aa: CASGASGRVQFF; CDR3nt: TGTGCCAGCGGGGCTAGCGGGAGGGTGCAGTTCTTC; j_gene: TRBJ2-1; d_gene: TRBD2; v_gene: TRBV28; abundance: .